This entry concerns a single TCR beta chain. This CDR3 has 16 amino acids. CDR1 SGHTA and CDR2 FQGNSA come from the germline V gene. Trimming stripped 4 bases from V and 3 bases from J, with 16 bases between. The data derive from a study of T-cell reconstitution after alpha-beta-depleted transplantation in children. Unique molecular identifiers were incorporated during preparation of the TCRbeta library. TCRdb redid the calling of the PCR reads with MiXCR, one entry per CDR3 protein. The data show about 610,000 distinct CDR3 sequences, about 10% seen once. The sequencing here drew on PBMCs from the stem cell graft donor, taken from the stem cell graft. V is TRBV7-2 and J is TRBJ2-1; D may be TRBD2 (6 bases). The TCR was taken from a human donor who donated a stem cell graft to a child with acute myeloid leukemia. CDR3 protein: CASSSRGAGFYNEQFF. CDR3 nucleotide sequence: TGTGCCAGCAGCTCCCGTGGGGCGGGATTCTACAATGAGCAGTTCTTC.